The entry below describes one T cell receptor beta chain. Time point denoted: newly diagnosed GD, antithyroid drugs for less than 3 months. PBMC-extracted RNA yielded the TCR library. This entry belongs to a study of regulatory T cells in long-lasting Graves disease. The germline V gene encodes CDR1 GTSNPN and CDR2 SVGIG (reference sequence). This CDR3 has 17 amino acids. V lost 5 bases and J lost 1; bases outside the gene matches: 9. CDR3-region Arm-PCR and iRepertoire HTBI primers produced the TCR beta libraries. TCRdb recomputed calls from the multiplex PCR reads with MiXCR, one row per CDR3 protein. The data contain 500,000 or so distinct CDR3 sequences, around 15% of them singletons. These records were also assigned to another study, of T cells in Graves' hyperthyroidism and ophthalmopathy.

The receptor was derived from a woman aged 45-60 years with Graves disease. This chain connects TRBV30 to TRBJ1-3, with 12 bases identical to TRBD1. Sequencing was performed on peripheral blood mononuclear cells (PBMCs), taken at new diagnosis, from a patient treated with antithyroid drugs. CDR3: CAWYRDRGRLSGNTIYF. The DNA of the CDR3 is TGTGCCTGGTACCGGGACAGGGGGCGATTATCTGGAAACACCATATATTTT. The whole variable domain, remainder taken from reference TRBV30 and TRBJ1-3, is SQTIHQWPATLVQPVGSPLSLECTVEGTSNPNLYWYRQAAGRGLQLLFYSVGIGQISSEVPQNLSASRPQDRQFILSSKKLLLSDSGFYLCAWYRDRGRLSGNTIYFGEGSWLTVV.